This paragraph covers one T cell receptor (beta chain) sequence. Antigen unknown. The V gene lost 1 base and the J gene lost 5 bases, with 8 bases spanning the gap. Germline V gene data show CDR1 as SGHAT and CDR2 as FQNNGV. The CDR3 sequence is 13 residues long. This entry belongs to a study of shared clonotypes between healthy human individuals. Study-wide results and limits: Across subsets, estimated richness was generally greater for naive than for memory populations. Clonotype sharing among donors likely depends on sequencing depth.

Only Caucasian adults living in Nashville, Tennessee served as donors. Assay: immunoSEQ multiplex PCR; the TCRdb copy retains only in-frame clones and omits some. The sample shows about 2 million clones, about 95% of them seen only once. V is TRBV11-2 and J is TRBJ1-1, with D hard to call. This TCR derives from a man between 18 and 35 years old in good health. The sample was naive CD4+ T cells sorted from blood. Specified subset: CD45RA+ positively selected. CDR3 amino acids: CASSLARGTEAFF. CDR3 DNA sequence: TGTGCCAGCAGCTTAGCCCGGGGAACTGAAGCTTTCTTT.